The 15 T cell receptor beta chains below were found in one sample sequenced in a study of T cell responses to AZD1222 COVID-19 vaccine. Profiled with immunoSEQ multiplex PCR; TCRdb holds only in-frame clones, not every one. Of over 150,000 clones in the sample, 70% to 90% were seen once. The sample was peripheral blood, taken 28 days after the second AZD1222 dose. All receptors come from an adult who received the AZD1222 COVID-19 vaccine.

In its sample, this clone was seen once. As DNA, the CDR3 is TGTGCCACCAGCAGAGACCTAGCAGGAGATACGCAGTATTTT. Its protein is CATSRDLAGDTQYF. This chain connects TRBV15 to TRBJ2-3; the D gene is possibly TRBD2 (5 bases). Per the germline V gene, CDR1 is LNHNV and CDR2 is YYDKDF (reference sequence). Trimming shortened V by 0 bases and J by 5 bases, and 9 bases separated the two germline ends. The CDR3 is 14 residues long.

The genes are TRBV29-1 and TRBJ2-2, with TRBD2 as a possible D gene (6 bases). Germline CDR1 SQVTM, CDR2 ANQGSEA. The V end lost 6 bases, the J end lost 1 base, and 9 bases lay between the germline ends. This CDR3 contains 13 residues. CDR3 loop: CSVQGGNTGELFF. The CDR3 nucleotides read TGCAGCGTCCAGGGAGGGAACACCGGGGAGCTGTTTTTT.

The chain joins TRBV6-2 or TRBV6-3 to TRBJ1-1; weak D call: TRBD1 (5 bases). Per the germline V gene, CDR1 is MNHEY and CDR2 is SVGEGT. The ends were cut back, 5 bases at V and 12 bases at J, with 16 bases in the middle. This CDR3 has 12 residues. The chain's CDR3 is CASSRGAKFPFF. The CDR3 DNA sequence: TGTGCCAGCAGTAGGGGCGCCAAGTTTCCTTTCTTT.

J is TRBJ1-5 and V is TRBV6-5; D may be TRBD1 (6 bases). The CDR3 has 13 amino acids. The germline V gene has CDR1 MNHEY and CDR2 SVGAGI. The V and J ends lost 2 bases and 11 bases respectively, with 13 bases between them. The CDR3 DNA sequence: TGTGCCAGCAGTTACAACATGGGGGCGGCCCAGCATTTT. It encodes CASSYNMGAAQHF.

This clone was counted at least ten times. The CDR3 bases are TGTGCCAGCAGCTTTGGGGTCTTAAATTCACCCCTCCACTTT. It specifies CASSFGVLNSPLHF. The chain employs TRBV7-2 and TRBJ1-6; D call uncertain. The CDR3 extends over 14 amino acids. CDR1 is SGHTA, CDR2 FQGNSA, per germline. V lost 3 bases to trimming and J lost 7 bases, with 10 bases between them. Using reference TRBV7-2 and TRBJ1-6 for the parts outside the CDR3, the full variable domain is GAGVSQSPSNKVTEKGKDVELRCDPISGHTALYWYRQSLGQGLEFLIYFQGNSAPDKSGLPSDRFSAERTGGSVSTLTIQRTQQEDSAVYLCASSFGVLNSPLHFGNGTRLTVT.

The chain carries TRBV6-2 or TRBV6-3 and TRBJ1-1; D remains unclear. Trimming removed 2 bases at V and 3 bases at J, with 7 bases between. Germline assignment: CDR1 MNHEY and CDR2 SVGEGT. CDR3 length: 13 amino acids. The CDR3 region has the DNA TGTGCCAGCAGTTACCGATGGGACACTGAAGCTTTCTTT. Its protein product is CASSYRWDTEAFF.

V is TRBV6-5 and J is TRBJ2-5; tentatively, D is TRBD1 (5 bases). CDR1 MNHEY and CDR2 SVGAGI come from the germline V gene. There are 14 residues in the CDR3. Trimming pared 5 bases from V and 1 base from J, leaving 11 bases between. CDR3 region: CASSLLQGQETQYF. CDR3 DNA: TGTGCCAGCAGTCTATTGCAGGGCCAAGAGACCCAGTACTTC.

The rearrangement uses TRBV7-2 and TRBJ1-2; TRBD1 matches at 7 bases. CDR3 size: 13 residues. J lost 8 bases, V lost 5 bases, and 8 bases had no gene match. The germline V gene has CDR1 SGHTA and CDR2 FQGNSA. CDR3 in amino acids: CASSPRGQLGYTF. The CDR3, as DNA: TGTGCCAGCAGCCCCCGGGGACAGTTGGGCTACACCTTC.

CDR3: CASSLLNAAGELFF. The CDR3 DNA follows: TGTGCCAGCAGCTTATTGAACGCTGCCGGGGAGCTGTTTTTT. The V gene is TRBV7-3, the J gene TRBJ2-2; D is unclear. V shed 2 bases and J shed 6 bases, with 10 bases lying between them. CDR3 size: 14 residues. Per the germline V gene, CDR1 is SGHTA and CDR2 is FQGTGA.

CDR3: CASSLQGALTEAFF. The CDR3 DNA is TGTGCCAGCAGCCTACAGGGGGCTTTGACTGAAGCTTTCTTT. The chain uses TRBV2 and TRBJ1-1, with TRBD1 matching 9 bases. Germline V gene sequence: CDR1 SNHLY, CDR2 FYNNEI. The CDR3 extends over 14 amino acids. The junction had 7 bases not matched to a gene; V was cut back by 6 bases and J by 5 bases.

This sequence joins TRBV30 and TRBJ2-7; D is unclear. CDR1 is GTSNPN and CDR2 is SVGIG in the germline V gene (reference sequence). V was pared by 0 bases and J by 6 bases, with 6 bases between. The CDR3 has 11 amino acids. CDR3 residues: CAWSVLSEQYF. For the CDR3, the DNA is TGTGCCTGGAGTGTACTTAGCGAGCAGTACTTC.

This rearrangement joins TRBV12-3 or TRBV12-4 to TRBJ1-5; D ambiguous. With 6 bases removed from V and 6 bases from J, the gap between germline ends came to 12 bases. The CDR3 runs 13 residues. CDR3 protein: CASRSSGGQPQHF. The CDR3 region has the DNA TGTGCCAGCAGGAGTTCGGGAGGTCAGCCCCAGCATTTT.

V gene TRBV5-6 combines with J gene TRBJ1-2, with 9 nucleotides matching TRBD1. CDR3 size: 17 residues. V was clipped by 4 bases and J by 5 bases; unmatched bases: 15. Germline loops: CDR1 SGHDT, CDR2 YYEEEE. The CDR3 here is CASSLTGGSGRVYGYTF. The CDR3 nucleotides read TGTGCCAGCAGCCTGACAGGGGGGTCAGGAAGGGTATATGGCTACACCTTC.

This chain uses TRBV6-5 with TRBJ1-2, with no clear D. V was trimmed by 6 bases and J by 8 bases, leaving 10 bases between them. The CDR3 is 11 amino acids. Germline values: CDR1 MNHEY, CDR2 SVGAGI. The CDR3 nucleotides read TGTGCCAGCAGGGGAATATTCGGCTACACCTTC. Protein product: CASRGIFGYTF.

This chain joins TRBV5-5 and TRBJ1-1; D gene uncertain. This CDR3 is built from 14 residues. Between the trimmed V and J ends, which lost 1 base and 1 base, there was a span of 8 bases. Germline-derived CDR1 and CDR2 are SGHKS and YYEKEE (reference sequence). CDR3 DNA sequence: TGTGCCAGCAGCTTGATGGGTAAGAACACTGAAGCTTTCTTT. Protein: CASSLMGKNTEAFF.